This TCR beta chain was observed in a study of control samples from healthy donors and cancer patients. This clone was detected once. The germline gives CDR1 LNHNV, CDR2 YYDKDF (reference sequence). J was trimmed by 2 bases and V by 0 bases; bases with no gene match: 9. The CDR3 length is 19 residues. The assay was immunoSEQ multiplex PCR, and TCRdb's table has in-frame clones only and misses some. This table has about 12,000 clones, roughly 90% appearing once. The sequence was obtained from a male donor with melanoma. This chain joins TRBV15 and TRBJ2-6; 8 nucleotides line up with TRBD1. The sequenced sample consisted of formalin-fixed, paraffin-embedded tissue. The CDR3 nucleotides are TGTGCCACCAGCAGAGATCTCTCAGGGGGCAGGGCTGGGGCCAACGTCCTGACTTTC. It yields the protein CATSRDLSGGRAGANVLTF.